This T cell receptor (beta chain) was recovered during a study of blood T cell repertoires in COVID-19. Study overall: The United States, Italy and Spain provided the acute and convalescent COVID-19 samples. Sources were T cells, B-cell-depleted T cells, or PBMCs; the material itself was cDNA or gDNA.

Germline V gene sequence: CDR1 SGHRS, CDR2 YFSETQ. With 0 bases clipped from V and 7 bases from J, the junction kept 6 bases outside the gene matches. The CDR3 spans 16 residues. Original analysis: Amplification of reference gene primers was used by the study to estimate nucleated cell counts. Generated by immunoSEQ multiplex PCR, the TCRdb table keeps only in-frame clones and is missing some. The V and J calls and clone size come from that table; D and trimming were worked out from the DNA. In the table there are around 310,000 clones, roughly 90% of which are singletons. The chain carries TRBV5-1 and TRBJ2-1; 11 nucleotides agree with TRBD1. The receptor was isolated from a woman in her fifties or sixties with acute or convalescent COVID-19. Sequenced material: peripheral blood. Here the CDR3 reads CASSLGLGQGDNEQFF. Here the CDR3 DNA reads TGCGCCAGCAGCTTGGGGCTGGGACAGGGGGATAATGAGCAGTTCTTC.